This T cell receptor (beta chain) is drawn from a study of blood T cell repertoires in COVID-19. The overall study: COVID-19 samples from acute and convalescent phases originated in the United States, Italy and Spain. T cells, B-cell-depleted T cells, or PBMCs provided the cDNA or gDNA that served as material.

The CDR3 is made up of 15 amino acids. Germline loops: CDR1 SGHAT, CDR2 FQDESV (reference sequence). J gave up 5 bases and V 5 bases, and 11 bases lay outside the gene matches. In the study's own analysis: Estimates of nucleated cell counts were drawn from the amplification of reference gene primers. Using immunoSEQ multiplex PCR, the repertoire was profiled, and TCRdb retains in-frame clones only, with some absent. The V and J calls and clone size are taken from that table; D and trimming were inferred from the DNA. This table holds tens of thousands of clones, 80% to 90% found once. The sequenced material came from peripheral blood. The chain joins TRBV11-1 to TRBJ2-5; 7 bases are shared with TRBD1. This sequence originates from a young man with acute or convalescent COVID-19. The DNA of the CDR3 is TGTGCCAGCAGCCTCGGGGCAGGGGGAACTGAGACCCAGTACTTC. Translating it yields CASSLGAGGTETQYF. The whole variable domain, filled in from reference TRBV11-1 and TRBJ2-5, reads EAEVAQSPRYKITEKSQAVAFWCDPISGHATLYWYRQILGQGPELLVQFQDESVVDDSQLPKDRFSAERLKGVDSTLKIQPAELGDSAMYLCASSLGAGGTETQYFGPGTRLLVL.